A selection of T cell receptor beta chains follows, all from one sample in a study of control samples from healthy donors and cancer patients. TCRdb keeps only in-frame clones here, not all; method: immunoSEQ multiplex PCR. Here the sample spans roughly 63,000 clones, nearly 90% being singletons. Sequencing was carried out using PBMCs. The receptors come from a man in his sixties with colorectal cancer. The conserved cysteine and the conserved F or W are not part of the CDR3 here. A clone size is listed for some rows: how often the clone was seen (once, few, many), or a class if it is expanded.

V gene,CDR3 length,J gene,clone size,CDR3 protein
TRBV11-1,10,TRBJ2-1,NA,ASSLHGQGSF
TRBV12-3/TRBV12-4,11,TRBJ1-2,few,ASSLKGNYGYT
TRBV5-8,10,TRBJ1-1,NA,ASSLNTPGAF
TRBV15,16,TRBJ2-7,NA,ATSRVPPPGTELHEQY
TRBV6-2/TRBV6-3,15,TRBJ2-5,NA,ASSYFFAGGHQETQY
TRBV3-1/TRBV3-2,10,TRBJ2-7,NA,ASSYSSYEQY
TRBV3-1/TRBV3-2,13,TRBJ2-2,NA,ASSRMRGRTGELF
TRBV19,14,TRBJ1-5,NA,ASSPKDRGAGQPQH
TRBV7-9,13,TRBJ2-5,NA,ASSLITGGVETQY
TRBV15,11,TRBJ2-3,NA,ATRIMGADTQY
TRBV20-1,12,TRBJ2-1,NA,SASPARGSNEQF
TRBV18,14,TRBJ2-1,NA,ASSPLAGGLSGEQF
TRBV10-1,12,TRBJ2-1,NA,ASSATGQPNEQF
TRBV15,14,TRBJ1-2,NA,ATSRDFLDRPYGYT
TRBV11-2,12,TRBJ1-1,NA,ASSGQYMNTEAF
TRBV4-3,19,TRBJ1-4,once,ASSQRELGKTVTSLNEKLF
TRBV4-1,12,TRBJ1-2,NA,ASSQELGAYGYT
TRBV19,11,TRBJ1-1,NA,ASSMTMNTEAF
TRBV5-4,11,TRBJ2-5,NA,ASSRRGQETQY
TRBV28,10,TRBJ1-1,NA,ASSSVRRKAF
TRBV3-1/TRBV3-2,12,TRBJ2-1,NA,ASSRDRGNYEQF
TRBV12-3/TRBV12-4,11,TRBJ2-7,NA,ASSLQGPYEQY
TRBV11-2,13,TRBJ2-7,NA,ASSSVAGATYEQY
TRBV28,11,TRBJ1-6,NA,ASRGTVRSPLH
TRBV5-1,16,TRBJ2-3,once,ASSLLQGTNIYTDTQY
TRBV19,13,TRBJ1-1,NA,AIASDRGQVTEAF
TRBV3-1/TRBV3-2,12,TRBJ1-5,NA,ASSQRQSNQPQH
TRBV11-2,12,TRBJ1-2,NA,ASSFSGGSSGYT
TRBV19,12,TRBJ2-7,NA,ASRERGGRYEQY
TRBV6-5,13,TRBJ1-2,NA,ASRLYSQGSYGYT
TRBV6-6,13,TRBJ2-7,NA,ASSYPNREAYEQY
TRBV12-3/TRBV12-4,10,TRBJ1-2,NA,ASSRTVYGYT
TRBV6-2/TRBV6-3,10,TRBJ2-3,few,ASSWGTDTQY
TRBV9,9,TRBJ2-1,NA,ASSSTGKQF
TRBV2,13,TRBJ2-7,NA,ASSGGLAGVFEQY
TRBV4-2,15,TRBJ2-1,NA,ASSPPRSGDLYNEQF
TRBV7-6,14,TRBJ2-5,NA,ASGSGAGLASETQY
TRBV18,12,TRBJ2-1,NA,ASSSTLADNEQF
TRBV11-2,10,TRBJ1-3,NA,ASSFERNTIY
TRBV3-1/TRBV3-2,16,TRBJ1-3,NA,ASSQVDYYTLSGNTIY
TRBV7-2,13,TRBJ1-2,NA,ASSLVAGNNYGYT
TRBV11-3,16,TRBJ2-2,NA,ASSLAGRVSPNTGELF
TRBV9,15,TRBJ2-7,NA,ASSGPTDTRGDYEQY
TRBV27,13,TRBJ2-5,NA,ASSFYSGEQETQY
TRBV28,13,TRBJ2-7,NA,ASSQDRELSYEQY
TRBV28,15,TRBJ2-6,NA,ASDPSGLPPGANVLT
TRBV3-1/TRBV3-2,15,TRBJ1-3,once,ASSRPPNRRAGNTIY
TRBV27,15,TRBJ1-5,once,ASSLYPGQSGNQPQH
TRBV11-3,12,TRBJ1-4,NA,ASSFRDRVEKLF
TRBV11-2,11,TRBJ2-7,NA,ASSSQVGYEQY
TRBV5-1,13,TRBJ1-5,NA,ASSLQGVSGQPQH
TRBV5-4,14,TRBJ1-4,NA,ASSRKDSATNEKLF
TRBV6-5,13,TRBJ1-6,once,ASSYSWRGDSPLH
TRBV28,14,TRBJ1-4,NA,ASTGSPGATNEKLF
TRBV7-2,10,TRBJ1-2,NA,ASSPMARGYT